This is a list of T cell receptor beta chains from one sample in a study of blood T cells in healthy people across ages. TCRdb redid the calling of the 5' RACE reads with MiXCR, one entry per CDR3 protein. Among around 900,000 distinct CDR3 sequences listed, under 30% were seen once. What was sequenced was blood. These receptors were collected from a woman of 80 years or more in good health. The conserved cysteine and the conserved F or W are not part of the CDR3 here.

cdr3_length: 12
v_call: TRBV12-3/TRBV12-4
j_call: TRBJ2-5
cdr3_aa: ASGHGTSIDEQY

cdr3_length: 14
v_call: TRBV20-1
j_call: TRBJ1-2
cdr3_aa: SATPTQGFSRHGYT

cdr3_length: 13
v_call: TRBV5-1
j_call: TRBJ2-1
cdr3_aa: ASSLVGPIYNEQF

cdr3_length: 10
v_call: TRBV12-3/TRBV12-4
j_call: TRBJ2-7
cdr3_aa: ASTFTEYEQY

cdr3_length: 10
v_call: TRBV29-1
j_call: TRBJ1-2
cdr3_aa: SVDQGEGGYT

cdr3_length: 13
v_call: TRBV7-8
j_call: TRBJ2-3
cdr3_aa: ASSLLASGTDTQY

cdr3_length: 9
v_call: TRBV20-1
j_call: TRBJ2-5
cdr3_aa: SARLQEAQY

cdr3_length: 12
v_call: TRBV5-1
j_call: TRBJ1-4
cdr3_aa: ASSRRGPNEKLF

cdr3_length: 13
v_call: TRBV20-1
j_call: TRBJ2-1
cdr3_aa: SASPYRGTYNEQF

cdr3_length: 12
v_call: TRBV7-2
j_call: TRBJ2-7
cdr3_aa: ASSIQTGPYEQY

cdr3_length: 11
v_call: TRBV20-1
j_call: TRBJ2-7
cdr3_aa: SARGGLAGEQY

cdr3_length: 19
v_call: TRBV30
j_call: TRBJ2-1
cdr3_aa: AWNYRRPGLAGWSSYNEQF

cdr3_length: 13
v_call: TRBV20-1
j_call: TRBJ1-6
cdr3_aa: SARGPGGGISPLH

cdr3_length: 13
v_call: TRBV18
j_call: TRBJ2-7
cdr3_aa: ASSPGTRKANEQY

cdr3_length: 14
v_call: TRBV7-2
j_call: TRBJ2-3
cdr3_aa: ASSLRGPGLESTQY

cdr3_length: 11
v_call: TRBV12-3/TRBV12-4
j_call: TRBJ2-3
cdr3_aa: ASSLVTADTEY

cdr3_length: 12
v_call: TRBV12-3/TRBV12-4
j_call: TRBJ1-6
cdr3_aa: ASSLQQDNSPLH

cdr3_length: 10
v_call: TRBV12-3/TRBV12-4
j_call: TRBJ2-2
cdr3_aa: ASNDRTGELF

cdr3_length: 13
v_call: TRBV7-2
j_call: TRBJ2-5
cdr3_aa: ASSLVQGAGETQY

cdr3_length: 10
v_call: TRBV24-1
j_call: TRBJ1-2
cdr3_aa: ATSDLSGGYT

cdr3_length: 14
v_call: TRBV7-2
j_call: TRBJ2-1
cdr3_aa: ASSLVSGGANNEQF

cdr3_length: 14
v_call: TRBV20-1
j_call: TRBJ2-1
cdr3_aa: SARMPTSGGRSEQF

cdr3_length: 11
v_call: TRBV7-2
j_call: TRBJ2-7
cdr3_aa: ASSLDRNYEQY

cdr3_length: 13
v_call: TRBV19
j_call: TRBJ1-2
cdr3_aa: ASSIPGGLNDGYT

cdr3_length: 17
v_call: TRBV5-1
j_call: TRBJ2-6
cdr3_aa: ASSLELGQGGTGANVLT

cdr3_length: 9
v_call: TRBV2
j_call: TRBJ1-2
cdr3_aa: ASSETRGYT

cdr3_length: 9
v_call: TRBV12-3/TRBV12-4
j_call: TRBJ1-2
cdr3_aa: ASRTGLGYT

cdr3_length: 11
v_call: TRBV29-1
j_call: TRBJ2-1
cdr3_aa: SVAGLGHNEQF

cdr3_length: 14
v_call: TRBV7-9
j_call: TRBJ2-3
cdr3_aa: ASSPRTATPVGTQY

cdr3_length: 12
v_call: TRBV6-6
j_call: TRBJ1-4
cdr3_aa: ASRVTATNEKLF

cdr3_length: 12
v_call: TRBV6-2/TRBV6-3
j_call: TRBJ1-2
cdr3_aa: ASRLLSGSQGYT

cdr3_length: 11
v_call: TRBV30
j_call: TRBJ1-2
cdr3_aa: AWSPIGQFGYT

cdr3_length: 15
v_call: TRBV6-2/TRBV6-3
j_call: TRBJ2-1
cdr3_aa: ASRRLPLAGGKSEQF

cdr3_length: 13
v_call: TRBV25-1
j_call: TRBJ2-1
cdr3_aa: ASSDPGQGKETQF

cdr3_length: 13
v_call: TRBV20-1
j_call: TRBJ2-3
cdr3_aa: SARVGLGQADTQY

cdr3_length: 15
v_call: TRBV12-3/TRBV12-4
j_call: TRBJ2-3
cdr3_aa: ASSWTSGGVSTDTQY

cdr3_length: 13
v_call: TRBV6-5
j_call: TRBJ1-6
cdr3_aa: ASSYSRDSGSPLH

cdr3_length: 12
v_call: TRBV28
j_call: TRBJ1-5
cdr3_aa: ASSLGGTTQPQH

cdr3_length: 11
v_call: TRBV29-1
j_call: TRBJ1-2
cdr3_aa: SVEKVLGYGYT

cdr3_length: 13
v_call: TRBV27
j_call: TRBJ1-4
cdr3_aa: ASSFSRGANEKLF

cdr3_length: 12
v_call: TRBV20-1
j_call: TRBJ1-4
cdr3_aa: SARSTGWGEKLF

cdr3_length: 13
v_call: TRBV10-3
j_call: TRBJ2-1
cdr3_aa: AISEGDGSCNEQF

cdr3_length: 11
v_call: TRBV29-1
j_call: TRBJ1-2
cdr3_aa: SVRTETTYGYT

cdr3_length: 14
v_call: TRBV27
j_call: TRBJ2-3
cdr3_aa: ASSLKGLVGTDTQY

cdr3_length: 16
v_call: TRBV27
j_call: TRBJ2-7
cdr3_aa: ASITRLQALTSSYEQY

cdr3_length: 11
v_call: TRBV12-3/TRBV12-4
j_call: TRBJ2-7
cdr3_aa: ASTSAGAYEQY

cdr3_length: 15
v_call: TRBV11-2
j_call: TRBJ2-1
cdr3_aa: ASSLARTSGGAGEQF

cdr3_length: 12
v_call: TRBV12-3/TRBV12-4
j_call: TRBJ1-5
cdr3_aa: ASSVTGEVQPQH

cdr3_length: 13
v_call: TRBV18
j_call: TRBJ1-3
cdr3_aa: ASSPSEGGGNTIY

cdr3_length: 11
v_call: TRBV15
j_call: TRBJ2-5
cdr3_aa: ATSLRREGPQY

cdr3_length: 14
v_call: TRBV9
j_call: TRBJ2-3
cdr3_aa: ASSPRGGQGTDMQY

cdr3_length: 17
v_call: TRBV19
j_call: TRBJ2-4
cdr3_aa: ASSVKRQGDVLAKNIQY

cdr3_length: 15
v_call: TRBV28
j_call: TRBJ2-1
cdr3_aa: ASSLVPGTVSYNEQF

cdr3_length: 16
v_call: TRBV7-2
j_call: TRBJ1-5
cdr3_aa: ASSSKGGGVGSNQPQH